This entry concerns a single T cell receptor beta chain. These data come from a study of blood T cell repertoires in COVID-19. As for the study in general: Whether acute or convalescent, the COVID-19 samples came from the United States, Italy and Spain.

Per the study methods: Reference gene primers were amplified, and this amplification served to estimate nucleated cell counts. This table comes from immunoSEQ multiplex PCR, and its TCRdb copy is limited to in-frame clones, with some not included. V and J calls plus clone size are reproduced from that table; the DNA served to infer D and trimming. This sample has 120,000 or so clones, with just over 85% found just once. The CDR3 extends over 14 amino acids. Germline-derived CDR1 and CDR2 are KGHSH and LQKENI. V was clipped by 2 bases and J by 3 bases; unmatched bases: 1. This clonotype was obtained from a woman aged 45-65 years with active or convalescent COVID-19. The rearrangement joins TRBV18 to TRBJ1-3, with 7 bases fitting TRBD1. The sequenced sample was peripheral blood. CDR3 protein: CASSPNRGGNTIYF. Written as DNA, the CDR3 is TGTGCCAGCTCACCAAACAGGGGTGGAAACACCATATATTTT.